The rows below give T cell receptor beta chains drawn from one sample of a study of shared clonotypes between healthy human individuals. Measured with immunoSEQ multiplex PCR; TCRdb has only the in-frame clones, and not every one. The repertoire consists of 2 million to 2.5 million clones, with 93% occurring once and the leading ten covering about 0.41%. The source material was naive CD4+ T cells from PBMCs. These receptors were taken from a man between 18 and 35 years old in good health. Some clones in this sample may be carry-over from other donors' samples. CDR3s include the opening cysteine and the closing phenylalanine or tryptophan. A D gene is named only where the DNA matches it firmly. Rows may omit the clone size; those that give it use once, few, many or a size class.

DNA: TGCGCCAGCAGAAGGACAGGGAATTCAGAGACCCAGTACTTC
CDR3: CASRRTGNSETQYF
D: TRBD1
V: TRBV5-1
size: NA
J: TRBJ2-5

DNA: TGTGCCAGCTCACCACCGTTGGGCGCCGTTCGCACAGATACGCAGTATTTT
CDR3: CASSPPLGAVRTDTQYF
D: NA
V: TRBV18
size: NA
J: TRBJ2-3

DNA: TGTGCCAGCAGTTTGCGAAATGAGCAGTTCTTC
CDR3: CASSLRNEQFF
D: NA
V: TRBV28
size: NA
J: TRBJ2-1

DNA: TGTGCCAGCAGCTTAGGGAAGCTCACACTCGCGGAGCAGTACTTC
CDR3: CASSLGKLTLAEQYF
D: NA
V: TRBV7-2
size: NA
J: TRBJ2-7

DNA: TGTGCCAGTCACCCTCTAGGACTAGCGCGCACCTACGAGCAGTACTTC
CDR3: CASHPLGLARTYEQYF
D: TRBD2
V: TRBV27
size: NA
J: TRBJ2-7

DNA: TGTGCCAGCAGCGTAGGTGGGGGGAGCACAGATACGCAGTATTTT
CDR3: CASSVGGGSTDTQYF
D: NA
V: TRBV9
size: NA
J: TRBJ2-3

DNA: TGTGCCAGCAGCTTGGGGGGGCTTTCCTACAATGAGCAGTTCTTC
CDR3: CASSLGGLSYNEQFF
D: NA
V: TRBV11-3
size: once
J: TRBJ2-1

DNA: TGCGCCAGCAGCGTGGAAGGGCCCAAGTACGAGCAGTACTTC
CDR3: CASSVEGPKYEQYF
D: NA
V: TRBV5-1
size: NA
J: TRBJ2-7

DNA: TGTGCCAGCAGGACCGGGGAGCTGTTTTTT
CDR3: CASRTGELFF
D: NA
V: TRBV7-9
size: NA
J: TRBJ2-2

DNA: TGTGCCAGCAGTACGACAGGTACGGTCGGCTACACCTTC
CDR3: CASSTTGTVGYTF
D: NA
V: TRBV28
size: few
J: TRBJ1-2

DNA: TGTGCCAGCAAGACGACAGTTTCAGATACGCAGTATTTT
CDR3: CASKTTVSDTQYF
D: NA
V: TRBV2
size: NA
J: TRBJ2-3

DNA: TGCGCCAAGGGACACCCCACAGATACGCAGTATTTT
CDR3: CAKGHPTDTQYF
D: NA
V: TRBV5-1
size: once
J: TRBJ2-3

DNA: TGTGCCAGCTCACCAGGGACCCATTACGAGCAGTACTTC
CDR3: CASSPGTHYEQYF
D: NA
V: TRBV18
size: NA
J: TRBJ2-7

DNA: TGTGCCAGCAGTTTACTAGCAGGGGTCTATGGCTACACCTTC
CDR3: CASSLLAGVYGYTF
D: NA
V: TRBV27
size: NA
J: TRBJ1-2

DNA: TGTGCCAGCAGTGAACAGTCCAGGGTTCAGCCCCAGCATTTT
CDR3: CASSEQSRVQPQHF
D: NA
V: TRBV2
size: NA
J: TRBJ1-5

DNA: TGTGCCAGCAGCTTACTAGTCAATGAGCAGTTCTTC
CDR3: CASSLLVNEQFF
D: NA
V: TRBV7-6
size: NA
J: TRBJ2-1

DNA: TGTGCCAGCAGCCTAGCAGGACCTGCTAACTATGGCTACACCTTC
CDR3: CASSLAGPANYGYTF
D: NA
V: TRBV11-1
size: NA
J: TRBJ1-2

DNA: TGTGCCAGCTCACCACGTCTAAGCACAGATACGCAGTATTTT
CDR3: CASSPRLSTDTQYF
D: NA
V: TRBV18
size: NA
J: TRBJ2-3

DNA: TGTGCCAGCAGCTTATATTCAGGGGCCAACGTCCTGACTTTC
CDR3: CASSLYSGANVLTF
D: NA
V: TRBV11-2
size: NA
J: TRBJ2-6

DNA: TGTGCCAGCAGCCAAGACGGGGGTTACGGAAATGAAAAACTGTTTTTT
CDR3: CASSQDGGYGNEKLFF
D: NA
V: TRBV4-2
size: NA
J: TRBJ1-4

DNA: TGTGCCTGGAGTCAATCTTTTGGCTACACCTTC
CDR3: CAWSQSFGYTF
D: NA
V: TRBV30
size: once
J: TRBJ1-2

DNA: TGTGCCAGCAGCTTCCACCGGGACAGGGCATATGAGCAGTACTTC
CDR3: CASSFHRDRAYEQYF
D: TRBD1
V: TRBV7-8
size: NA
J: TRBJ2-7

DNA: TGTGCCAGCAGCACCGGGACAGGCTACGGCGAGCAGTACTTC
CDR3: CASSTGTGYGEQYF
D: TRBD1
V: TRBV5-6
size: NA
J: TRBJ2-7

DNA: TGTGCTGAAGCGGTCAGCTCCTACGAGCAGTACTTC
CDR3: CAEAVSSYEQYF
D: NA
V: TRBV2
size: NA
J: TRBJ2-7

DNA: TGTGCCAGTAGTACGGGGCGGGGAAGGCCCCAGCATTTT
CDR3: CASSTGRGRPQHF
D: NA
V: TRBV19
size: few
J: TRBJ1-5

DNA: TGTGCCAGCAGCTTAATTCCACTGAACACTGAAGCTTTCTTT
CDR3: CASSLIPLNTEAFF
D: NA
V: TRBV7-3
size: NA
J: TRBJ1-1

DNA: TGCAGCGTTGAAGGTCACCAAGAGACCCAGTACTTC
CDR3: CSVEGHQETQYF
D: NA
V: TRBV29-1
size: NA
J: TRBJ2-5

DNA: TGCGCCAGCAGCTCGGCAGGACAGGGGAATGAAAAACTGTTTTTT
CDR3: CASSSAGQGNEKLFF
D: TRBD1
V: TRBV5-1
size: NA
J: TRBJ1-4

DNA: TGTGCCAGCAGCTTAAGCCGAAAGGGGGCAGGTGGCTACACCTTC
CDR3: CASSLSRKGAGGYTF
D: TRBD1
V: TRBV7-9
size: NA
J: TRBJ1-2

DNA: TGTGCCAGCAGCCATAGCCCCTACGAGCAGTACTTC
CDR3: CASSHSPYEQYF
D: NA
V: TRBV6-4
size: NA
J: TRBJ2-7

DNA: TGCGCCAGCAGCCAAGTACTGCAAGGGGCCTACGAGCAGTACTTC
CDR3: CASSQVLQGAYEQYF
D: NA
V: TRBV4-3
size: NA
J: TRBJ2-7

DNA: TGTGCCAGCAGTCCCCGAGGAGGGCAAATTTTTAATGGCTACACCTTC
CDR3: CASSPRGGQIFNGYTF
D: NA
V: TRBV25-1
size: NA
J: TRBJ1-2

DNA: TGTGCCAGCAGCTCTGGGGGCGGGGGTCAGCCCCAGCATTTT
CDR3: CASSSGGGGQPQHF
D: NA
V: TRBV7-2
size: NA
J: TRBJ1-5

DNA: TGTGCCAGCAGTTGGGGGGGTTTCGGGTCCTACGAGCAGTACTTC
CDR3: CASSWGGFGSYEQYF
D: TRBD2
V: TRBV27
size: NA
J: TRBJ2-7

DNA: TGTGCCAGCAGTTTATCGGGACAGACTAATGAAAAACTGTTTTTT
CDR3: CASSLSGQTNEKLFF
D: TRBD1
V: TRBV28
size: once
J: TRBJ1-4

DNA: TGCGCCAGCAGTGAGCACAGGGGAAGGATAGCCGGGGAGCTGTTTTTT
CDR3: CASSEHRGRIAGELFF
D: TRBD1
V: TRBV10-1
size: NA
J: TRBJ2-2

DNA: TGTGCCAGCAGTTTATCTTCCCGGAATGAGCAGTTCTTC
CDR3: CASSLSSRNEQFF
D: NA
V: TRBV25-1
size: once
J: TRBJ2-1

DNA: TGTGCTAGTGGCGCAGCGGGAGTGGAGACCCAGTACTTC
CDR3: CASGAAGVETQYF
D: TRBD2
V: TRBV12-5
size: NA
J: TRBJ2-5

DNA: TGTGCCAGCAGTGACGAGCGTATACTAGCCAAAAACATTCAGTACTTC
CDR3: CASSDERILAKNIQYF
D: NA
V: TRBV2
size: NA
J: TRBJ2-4

DNA: TGTGCCAGCAGTGATGGGTATTCCTACGAGCAGTACTTC
CDR3: CASSDGYSYEQYF
D: NA
V: TRBV2
size: NA
J: TRBJ2-7

DNA: TGTGCCAGCAGTTTATTTGACCCCGGCAGGGGCAAGGACGAGCAGTACTTC
CDR3: CASSLFDPGRGKDEQYF
D: NA
V: TRBV28
size: NA
J: TRBJ2-7

DNA: TGTGCCAGCATGCAGGGGCACTATGGCTACACCTTC
CDR3: CASMQGHYGYTF
D: NA
V: TRBV2
size: NA
J: TRBJ1-2

DNA: TGTGCCAGCAGTGGATTCGACACATACGGAGTAAATGAGCAGTTCTTC
CDR3: CASSGFDTYGVNEQFF
D: NA
V: TRBV25-1
size: NA
J: TRBJ2-1

DNA: TGTGCCAGCAGTTTATCGTTTCCTAGCGGGATTTCCTACGAGCAGTACTTC
CDR3: CASSLSFPSGISYEQYF
D: TRBD2
V: TRBV27
size: NA
J: TRBJ2-7

DNA: TGCGCCAGCAGCTTGGACTCGAACACTGAAGCTTTCTTT
CDR3: CASSLDSNTEAFF
D: NA
V: TRBV5-1
size: few
J: TRBJ1-1

DNA: TGTGCCAGCAGTTCAACAGTCCCTGGGGAGACCCAGTACTTC
CDR3: CASSSTVPGETQYF
D: NA
V: TRBV28
size: NA
J: TRBJ2-5

DNA: TGTGCCAGCAGCTTAGCCGCTAATAGGCCCCTGGGCGGCTACACCTTC
CDR3: CASSLAANRPLGGYTF
D: NA
V: TRBV11-2
size: NA
J: TRBJ1-2

DNA: TGTGCCAGCAGTTTCCCCCATTTGGAGACCCAGTACTTC
CDR3: CASSFPHLETQYF
D: NA
V: TRBV28
size: NA
J: TRBJ2-5

DNA: TGTGCCATCAGTCGACAGGGTGACACTGAAGCTTTCTTT
CDR3: CAISRQGDTEAFF
D: TRBD1
V: TRBV10-3
size: NA
J: TRBJ1-1

DNA: TGTGCCAGCAAATCCACTGTAGCCCGAAGCGATGAGCAGTTCTTC
CDR3: CASKSTVARSDEQFF
D: NA
V: TRBV28
size: once
J: TRBJ2-1

DNA: TGTGCCACCAGCAGAGTAGGCATCAGCTCTGGAAACACCATATATTTT
CDR3: CATSRVGISSGNTIYF
D: NA
V: TRBV15
size: NA
J: TRBJ1-3

DNA: TGTGCCAGCAGCTTGTTGCTAGCGGGATCCGGGGAGACCCAGTACTTC
CDR3: CASSLLLAGSGETQYF
D: TRBD2
V: TRBV11-2
size: NA
J: TRBJ2-5

DNA: TGCAGCGTTGAAGACCTAGACAGGGGCCGGGCTTTCTTT
CDR3: CSVEDLDRGRAFF
D: TRBD1
V: TRBV29-1
size: NA
J: TRBJ1-1

DNA: TGTGCCAGCAGCCTTACCGGGGGCTATGGCTACACCTTC
CDR3: CASSLTGGYGYTF
D: NA
V: TRBV28
size: NA
J: TRBJ1-2

DNA: TGTGCCAGCAAGAGGACAGGGGGCGCTAACTATGGCTACACCTTC
CDR3: CASKRTGGANYGYTF
D: TRBD1
V: TRBV28
size: NA
J: TRBJ1-2

DNA: TGTGCCAGCACAAGGACCTCGAACACCGGGGAGCTGTTTTTT
CDR3: CASTRTSNTGELFF
D: NA
V: TRBV2
size: NA
J: TRBJ2-2

DNA: TGCGCCAGCAGCGGCCACCTTGGACAGTACTTC
CDR3: CASSGHLGQYF
D: NA
V: TRBV4-1
size: NA
J: TRBJ2-7

DNA: TGCGCCAGCAGCCAAGAAGGACAGGCAGCCAATGAGCAGTTCTTC
CDR3: CASSQEGQAANEQFF
D: TRBD1
V: TRBV4-3
size: NA
J: TRBJ2-1

DNA: TGTGCCAGCTCTGGAAGTCGGGGCTCCTACAATGAGCAGTTCTTC
CDR3: CASSGSRGSYNEQFF
D: NA
V: TRBV18
size: NA
J: TRBJ2-1

DNA: TGTGCCAGCAGTTATGCGACGGATCAGCCCCAGCATTTT
CDR3: CASSYATDQPQHF
D: NA
V: TRBV6-9
size: NA
J: TRBJ1-5